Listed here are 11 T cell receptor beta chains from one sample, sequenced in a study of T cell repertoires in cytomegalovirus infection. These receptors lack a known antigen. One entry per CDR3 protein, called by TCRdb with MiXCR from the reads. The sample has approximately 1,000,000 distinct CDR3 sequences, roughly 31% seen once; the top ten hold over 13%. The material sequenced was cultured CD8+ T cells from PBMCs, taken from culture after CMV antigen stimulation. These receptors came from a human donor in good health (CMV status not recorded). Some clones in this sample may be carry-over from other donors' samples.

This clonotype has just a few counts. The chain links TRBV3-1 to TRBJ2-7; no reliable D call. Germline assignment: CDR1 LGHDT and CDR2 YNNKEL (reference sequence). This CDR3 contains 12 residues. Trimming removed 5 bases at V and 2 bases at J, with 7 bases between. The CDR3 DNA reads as TGTGCCAGCAGCTTGAGAACCTACGAGCAGTACTTC. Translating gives CASSLRTYEQYF.

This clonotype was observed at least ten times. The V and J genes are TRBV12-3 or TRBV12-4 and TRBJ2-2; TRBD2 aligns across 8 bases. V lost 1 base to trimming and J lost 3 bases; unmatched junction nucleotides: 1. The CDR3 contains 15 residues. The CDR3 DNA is TGTGCCAGCAGTTTAGTCGGGGGGGACACCGGGGAGCTGTTTTTT. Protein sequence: CASSLVGGDTGELFF.

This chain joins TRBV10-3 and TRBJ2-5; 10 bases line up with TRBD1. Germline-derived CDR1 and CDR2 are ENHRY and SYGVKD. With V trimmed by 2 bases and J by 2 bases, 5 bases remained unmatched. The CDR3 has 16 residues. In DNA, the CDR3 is TGTGCCATCAGTGAGCCGGACAGGGGGAGGCAAGAGACCCAGTACTTC. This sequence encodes CAISEPDRGRQETQYF.

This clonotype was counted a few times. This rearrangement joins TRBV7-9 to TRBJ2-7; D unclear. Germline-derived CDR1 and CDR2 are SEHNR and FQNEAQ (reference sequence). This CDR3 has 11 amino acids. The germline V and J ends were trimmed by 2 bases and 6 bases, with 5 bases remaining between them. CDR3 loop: CASSLSVEQYF. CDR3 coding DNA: TGTGCCAGCAGCTTAAGTGTCGAGCAGTACTTC.

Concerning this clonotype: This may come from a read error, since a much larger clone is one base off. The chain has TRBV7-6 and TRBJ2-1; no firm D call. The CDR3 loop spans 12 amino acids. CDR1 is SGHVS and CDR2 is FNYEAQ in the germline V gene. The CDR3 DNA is TGTGTCAGCAGCGCACGTTACAATGAGCAGTTCTTC. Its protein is CVSSARYNEQFF.

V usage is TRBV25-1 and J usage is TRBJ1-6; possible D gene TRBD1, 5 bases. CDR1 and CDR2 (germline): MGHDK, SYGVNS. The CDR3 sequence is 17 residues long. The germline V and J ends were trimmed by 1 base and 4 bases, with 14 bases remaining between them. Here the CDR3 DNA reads TGTGCCAGCAGTGAATCGATGGTTTCAGGGTATAATTCACCCCTCCACTTT. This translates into CASSESMVSGYNSPLHF.

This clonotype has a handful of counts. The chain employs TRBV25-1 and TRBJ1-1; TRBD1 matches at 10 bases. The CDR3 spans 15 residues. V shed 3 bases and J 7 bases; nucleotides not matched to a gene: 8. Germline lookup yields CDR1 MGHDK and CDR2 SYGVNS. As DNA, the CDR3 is TGTGCCAGCAGTGACCTTAGACAGGGGGCGAATGAAGCTTTCTTT. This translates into CASSDLRQGANEAFF.

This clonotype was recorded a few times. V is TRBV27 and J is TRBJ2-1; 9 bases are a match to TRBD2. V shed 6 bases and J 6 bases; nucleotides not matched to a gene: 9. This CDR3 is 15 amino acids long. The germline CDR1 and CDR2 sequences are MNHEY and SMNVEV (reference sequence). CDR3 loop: CASRPIAGGPNEQFF. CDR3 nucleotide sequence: TGTGCCAGCAGACCGATCGCGGGGGGGCCCAATGAGCAGTTCTTC.

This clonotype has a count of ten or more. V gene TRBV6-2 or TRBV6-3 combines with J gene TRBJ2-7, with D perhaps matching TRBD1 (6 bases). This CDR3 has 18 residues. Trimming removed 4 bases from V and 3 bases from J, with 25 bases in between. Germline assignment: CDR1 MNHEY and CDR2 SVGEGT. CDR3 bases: TGTGCCAGCAGTTGCGCGAGTGACAGGTATGCAGTCCACTACGAGCAGTACGTC. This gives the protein CASSCASDRYAVHYEQYV.

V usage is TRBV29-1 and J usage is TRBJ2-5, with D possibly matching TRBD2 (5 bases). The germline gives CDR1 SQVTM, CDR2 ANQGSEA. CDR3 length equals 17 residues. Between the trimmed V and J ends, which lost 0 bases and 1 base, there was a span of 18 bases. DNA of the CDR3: TGCAGCGTTGAAGATTCTCCGGGGTGGAGCCGCCAAGAGACCCAGTACTTC. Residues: CSVEDSPGWSRQETQYF.

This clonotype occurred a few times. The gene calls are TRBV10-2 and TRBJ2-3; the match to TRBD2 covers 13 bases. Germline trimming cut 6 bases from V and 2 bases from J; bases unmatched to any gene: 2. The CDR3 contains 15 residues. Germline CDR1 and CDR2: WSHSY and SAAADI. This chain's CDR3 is CASRTSGGITDTQYF. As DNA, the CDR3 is TGCGCCAGCAGGACTAGCGGGGGGATCACAGATACGCAGTATTTT.